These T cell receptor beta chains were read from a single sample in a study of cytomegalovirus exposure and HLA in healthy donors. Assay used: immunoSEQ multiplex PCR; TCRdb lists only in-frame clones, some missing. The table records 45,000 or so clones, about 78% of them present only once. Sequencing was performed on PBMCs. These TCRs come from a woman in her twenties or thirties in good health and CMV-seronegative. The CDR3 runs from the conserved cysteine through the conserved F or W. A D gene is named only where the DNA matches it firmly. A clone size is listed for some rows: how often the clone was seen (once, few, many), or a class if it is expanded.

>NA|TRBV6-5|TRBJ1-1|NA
CASSSISGPNEAFF
TGTGCCAGCAGTTCCATCTCAGGGCCTAATGAAGCTTTCTTT
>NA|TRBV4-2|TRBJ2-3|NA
CASSQAPGAADTQYF
TGTGCCAGCAGCCAAGCGCCAGGGGCCGCAGATACGCAGTATTTT
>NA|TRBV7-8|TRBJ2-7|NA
CASSFLGDTYSYEQYF
TGTGCCAGCAGCTTCCTAGGGGACACCTACTCCTACGAGCAGTACTTC
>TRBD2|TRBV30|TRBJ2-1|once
CAWSSGTSDYNEQFF
TGTGCCTGGAGTAGCGGGACTAGCGACTACAATGAGCAGTTCTTC
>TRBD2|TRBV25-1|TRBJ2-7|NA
CASSLGTSGWYEQYF
TGTGCCAGCAGTCTCGGGACTAGCGGGTGGTACGAGCAGTACTTC
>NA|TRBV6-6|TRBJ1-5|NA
CASSYSSEGQPQHF
TGTGCCAGCAGTTACTCGAGTGAGGGACAGCCCCAGCATTTT
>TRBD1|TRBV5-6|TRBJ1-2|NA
CASSATMGQGNYGYTF
TGTGCCAGCAGCGCTACCATGGGACAGGGGAACTATGGCTACACCTTC
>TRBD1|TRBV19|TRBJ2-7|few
CASSGRGQGEQYF
TGTGCCAGTAGTGGCAGGGGGCAAGGCGAGCAGTACTTC
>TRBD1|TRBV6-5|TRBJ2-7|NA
CASSRTGSYEQYF
TGTGCCAGCAGTAGGACAGGGAGCTACGAGCAGTACTTC
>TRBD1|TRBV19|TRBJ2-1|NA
CASSRDRVLQFF
TGTGCCAGTAGTCGAGACAGGGTATTGCAGTTCTTC
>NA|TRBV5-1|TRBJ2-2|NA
CATPGRRTGELFF
TGCGCCACCCCAGGGCGTCGGACCGGGGAGCTGTTTTTT
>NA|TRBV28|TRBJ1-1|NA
CASSLPPDTEAFF
TGTGCCAGCAGTCTCCCCCCCGACACTGAAGCTTTCTTT
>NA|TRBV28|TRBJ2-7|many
CASSSGFYEQYF
TGTGCCAGCAGCTCGGGGTTCTACGAGCAGTACTTC
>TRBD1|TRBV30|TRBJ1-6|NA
CAWIDRGTLRSPLHF
TGTGCCTGGATAGACAGGGGGACGTTAAGGTCACCCCTCCACTTT
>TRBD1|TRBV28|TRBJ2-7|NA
CASIPPSGTGNEQYF
TGTGCCAGCATACCCCCATCCGGGACAGGGAACGAGCAGTACTTC
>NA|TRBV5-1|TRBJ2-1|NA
CASSLGTDPEQFF
TGCGCCAGCAGCTTGGGGACAGATCCTGAGCAGTTCTTC
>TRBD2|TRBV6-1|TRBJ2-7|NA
CASRLAGGGTYEQYF
TGTGCCAGCAGACTAGCGGGAGGCGGTACCTACGAGCAGTACTTC
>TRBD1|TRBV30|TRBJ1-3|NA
CAWSRDRVWGNTIYF
TGTGCCTGGAGTAGGGACAGGGTGTGGGGAAACACCATATATTTT
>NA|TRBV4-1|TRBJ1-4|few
CASSQAGEYGEKLFF
TGCGCCAGCAGCCAAGCAGGGGAGTATGGGGAAAAACTGTTTTTT
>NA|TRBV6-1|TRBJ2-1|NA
CASRVGDSYNEQFF
TGTGCCAGCAGAGTGGGAGACTCCTACAATGAGCAGTTCTTC
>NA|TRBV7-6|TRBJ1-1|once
CASRGGIHTEAFF
TGTGCCAGCAGGGGGGGAATCCACACTGAAGCTTTCTTT
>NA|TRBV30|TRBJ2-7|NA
CAWRLAGFSYEQYF
TGTGCCTGGAGGCTGGCGGGATTTTCCTACGAGCAGTACTTC
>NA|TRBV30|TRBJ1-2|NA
CAWSAQGATGYTF
TGTGCCTGGAGTGCCCAAGGGGCCACAGGCTACACCTTC
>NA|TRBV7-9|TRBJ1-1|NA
CASSLAASRDTEAFF
TGTGCCAGCAGCTTAGCAGCCTCGAGGGACACTGAAGCTTTCTTT
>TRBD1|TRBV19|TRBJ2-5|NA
CASSARDREETQYF
TGTGCCAGTAGTGCCCGTGACAGGGAAGAGACCCAGTACTTC
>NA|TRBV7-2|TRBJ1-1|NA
CASSLLITEAFF
TGTGCCAGCAGCTTACTAATCACTGAAGCTTTCTTT
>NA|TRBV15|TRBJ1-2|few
CATSTDRLYGYTF
TGTGCCACCAGCACAGACAGACTCTATGGCTACACCTTC
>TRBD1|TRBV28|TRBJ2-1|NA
CASRLTGGEQFF
TGTGCCAGCAGACTAACAGGGGGTGAGCAGTTCTTC
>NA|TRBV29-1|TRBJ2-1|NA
CSVVLASLKPNEQFF
TGCAGCGTTGTTCTCGCTAGCCTCAAACCCAATGAGCAGTTCTTC
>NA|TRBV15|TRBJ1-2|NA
CATSQSWSGYTF
TGTGCCACCAGCCAGAGTTGGAGTGGCTACACCTTC
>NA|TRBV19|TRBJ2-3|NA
CASSSRGDTQYF
TGTGCCAGTAGTTCCCGGGGAGATACGCAGTATTTT
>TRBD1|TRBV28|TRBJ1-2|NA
CASSATGGTGYTF
TGTGCCAGCAGTGCGACAGGGGGTACGGGCTACACCTTC
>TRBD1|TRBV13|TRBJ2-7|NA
CASSVTGQGSYEQYF
TGTGCCAGCAGCGTAACGGGACAGGGAAGCTACGAGCAGTACTTC
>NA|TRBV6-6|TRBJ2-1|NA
CASSESMKQFF
TGTGCCAGCAGCGAGTCAATGAAGCAGTTCTTC
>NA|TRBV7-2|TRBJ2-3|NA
CASSSSLADTQYF
TGTGCCAGCAGCTCGAGCCTAGCAGATACGCAGTATTTT
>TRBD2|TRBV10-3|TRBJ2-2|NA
CAISETGLGTGELFF
TGTGCCATCAGTGAGACGGGACTAGGCACCGGGGAGCTGTTTTTT
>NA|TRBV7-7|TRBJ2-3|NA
CASSLGESDTQYF
TGTGCCAGCAGCCTAGGAGAATCCGATACGCAGTATTTT
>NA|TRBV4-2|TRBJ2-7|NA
CASSQDLGHTYEQYF
TGTGCCAGCAGCCAAGACCTGGGCCATACCTACGAGCAGTACTTC